Shown below are 28 T cell receptor beta chains from a single sample sequenced in a study of blood T cell repertoires in COVID-19. Here immunoSEQ multiplex PCR was the method, and the copy in TCRdb shows in-frame clones only, minus some. The sample holds 150,000 to 200,000 clones, nearly 90% seen once. Specimen: peripheral blood. The receptors come from a man aged 55 to 69 with active or convalescent COVID-19.

The chain joins TRBV18 to TRBJ2-5; tentatively, D is TRBD1 (5 bases). Trimming cost V 2 bases and J 5 bases, with 9 bases left between them. Germline V gene lookup returns CDR1 KGHSH and CDR2 LQKENI. CDR3 length equals 13 residues. The CDR3: CASSPGAGETQYF. CDR3 coding DNA: TGTGCCAGCTCACCAGGGGCCGGGGAGACCCAGTACTTC.

V and J are TRBV5-1 and TRBJ1-1; no reliable D call. Germline CDR1 is SGHRS and CDR2 is YFSETQ. Trimming cost V 3 bases and J 1 base, with 10 bases left between them. The CDR3 covers 14 residues. The CDR3: CASSSLGRNTEAFF. CDR3 DNA: TGCGCCAGCAGCTCCCTTGGCCGGAACACTGAAGCTTTCTTT.

The rearrangement uses TRBV24-1 and TRBJ2-7, with 7 bases identical to TRBD1. This CDR3 region has 17 residues. Trimming removed 4 bases from V and 4 bases from J; junction bases left unmatched: 15. In germline, CDR1 is KGHDR, CDR2 SFDVKD. The CDR3 sequence: CATSETPGRQGIYEQYF. The CDR3 DNA reads as TGTGCCACCAGTGAAACCCCGGGGAGACAGGGTATTTACGAGCAGTACTTC.

The chain is built from TRBV28 and TRBJ2-6; tentatively, D is TRBD1 (6 bases). V was clipped by 7 bases and J by 0 bases, with 10 bases between them. In germline, CDR1 is MDHEN, CDR2 SYDVKM. The CDR3 spans 15 residues. The CDR3 DNA reads as TGTGCCAGCAAGGGGACACACTCTGGGGCCAACGTCCTGACTTTC. Translated, it gives CASKGTHSGANVLTF.

V and J are TRBV27 and TRBJ1-2, with D unclear. CDR1 MNHEY and CDR2 SMNVEV come from the germline V gene (reference sequence). The CDR3 loop spans 14 amino acids. V lost 3 bases and J 2 bases, leaving 10 bases between the germline ends. CDR3 protein: CASSFAMRNYGYTF. CDR3 nucleotide sequence: TGTGCCAGCAGTTTTGCGATGAGGAACTATGGCTACACCTTC.

The V and J genes are TRBV11-2 and TRBJ2-1; TRBD2 matches at 7 bases. With V trimmed by 5 bases and J by 7 bases, 5 bases remained unmatched. The CDR3 spans 13 residues. Per germline, CDR1 SGHAT and CDR2 FQNNGV. CDR3 sequence: CASSTGTTNEQFF. DNA for the CDR3: TGTGCCAGCAGCACCGGGACTACAAATGAGCAGTTCTTC.

V gene TRBV11-2 combines with J gene TRBJ1-1; TRBD1 aligns across 8 bases. V trimming: 6 bases; J trimming: 5 bases; junction bases outside the gene matches: 8. The CDR3 has 14 amino acids. In germline, CDR1 is SGHAT, CDR2 FQNNGV. CDR3 in amino acids: CASSSQGAKTEAFF. In DNA form, the CDR3 reads TGTGCCAGCAGTTCCCAGGGGGCGAAGACTGAAGCTTTCTTT.

The chain carries TRBV18 and TRBJ2-5; 8 bases map to TRBD1. V lost 5 bases, J lost 4 bases, and 9 bases stayed unmatched. CDR1 and CDR2 (germline): KGHSH, LQKENI. The CDR3 contains 15 residues. In DNA, the CDR3 is TGTGCCAGCTCAATTAACAGGGGGTTCGGAGAGACCCAGTACTTC. It encodes CASSINRGFGETQYF.

This chain links TRBV6-5 with TRBJ1-3; 8 bases align to TRBD1. Per germline, CDR1 MNHEY and CDR2 SVGAGI. The CDR3 loop spans 14 amino acids. Trimming cost V 6 bases and J 3 bases; bases outside gene matches: 4. CDR3 nucleotide sequence: TGTGCCAGCAGCGACGACAGGGGTGGAAACACCATATATTTT. Translated, it gives CASSDDRGGNTIYF.

The V call is TRBV27, the J call TRBJ1-1; 9 bases fit TRBD1. CDR3 length equals 14 residues. CDR1 MNHEY and CDR2 SMNVEV come from the germline V gene (reference sequence). Trimming at V came to 4 bases and at J to 1 base, leaving 1 base not matched to a gene. The CDR3 region is CASSWGQGNTEAFF. The CDR3, as DNA: TGTGCCAGCAGTTGGGGACAGGGGAACACTGAAGCTTTCTTT.

The gene calls are TRBV4-1 and TRBJ1-5; no firm D call. Germline-derived CDR1 and CDR2 are MGHRA and YSYEKL. The CDR3 runs to 15 residues. Trimming pared 6 bases from V and 0 bases from J, leaving 12 bases between. The CDR3 bases are TGCGCCAGCAGTCCCTCGGTTATTAGCAATCAGCCCCAGCATTTT. Translated, it gives CASSPSVISNQPQHF.

This chain uses TRBV7-2 with TRBJ2-1; no definite D call. This CDR3 has 14 amino acids. Trimming removed 2 bases at V and 7 bases at J, with 12 bases between. Germline V gene data show CDR1 as SGHTA and CDR2 as FQGNSA. CDR3 bases: TGTGCCAGCAGCTTACGGGTTTTTTATAATGAGCAGTTCTTC. Its protein is CASSLRVFYNEQFF.

V is TRBV6-5 and J is TRBJ1-5; D perhaps matches TRBD1 (5 bases). V lost 2 bases and J 0 bases, leaving 8 bases between the germline ends. This CDR3 comprises 15 residues. Germline-derived CDR1 and CDR2 are MNHEY and SVGAGI. The CDR3 coding sequence is TGTGCCAGCAGTTACCGACAGTATAGCAATCAGCCCCAGCATTTT. This translates into CASSYRQYSNQPQHF.

As regards this clone: Other DNA sequences in this specimen translate into the identical CDR3. The chain uses TRBV9 and TRBJ2-7, with D maybe TRBD1 (5 bases). The V and J ends lost 0 bases and 3 bases respectively, with 10 bases between them. CDR1 and CDR2 (germline): SGDLS, YYNGEE. The CDR3 has 14 amino acids. The CDR3 nucleotides read TGTGCCAGCAGCGTAGGTGCAGGGAACTACGAGCAGTACTTC. Translated, it gives CASSVGAGNYEQYF.

The chain recombines TRBV24-1 with TRBJ2-2; D remains unclear. This CDR3 spans 16 amino acids. Germline V lookup: CDR1 KGHDR, CDR2 SFDVKD. Trimming pared 3 bases from V and 2 bases from J, leaving 12 bases between. The chain's CDR3 is CATSDPRRANTGELFF. In DNA form, the CDR3 reads TGTGCCACCAGTGATCCACGGAGAGCTAACACCGGGGAGCTGTTTTTT.

The chain is built from TRBV4-1 and TRBJ1-2, with D unresolved. Germline assignment: CDR1 MGHRA and CDR2 YSYEKL. Trimming took off 4 bases at V and 7 bases at J, with 16 bases between the two ends. This CDR3 has 14 residues. CDR3 nucleotides: TGCGCCAGCAGCCTCTCGGGAGAGCAGATTGGCTACACCTTC. Protein sequence: CASSLSGEQIGYTF.

The chain recombines TRBV4-1 with TRBJ1-1; D not certain. This CDR3 has 16 amino acids. Germline V gene sequence: CDR1 MGHRA, CDR2 YSYEKL. V was cut by 0 bases and J by 0 bases, with 11 bases left in between. CDR3 DNA sequence: TGCGCCAGCAGCCAAGAGAACTTGGAGGTGAACACTGAAGCTTTCTTT. It yields the protein CASSQENLEVNTEAFF.

V usage is TRBV7-2 and J usage is TRBJ2-1, with 9 bases that match TRBD1. CDR1 and CDR2 (germline): SGHTA, FQGNSA. The CDR3 spans 15 residues. J lost 7 bases, V lost 6 bases, and 10 bases had no gene match. This CDR3 reads CASRAGTGMLNEQFF. CDR3 coding DNA: TGTGCCAGCAGGGCCGGGACAGGGATGTTGAATGAGCAGTTCTTC. Together with reference TRBV7-2 and TRBJ2-1, the CDR3 gives the full variable domain: GAGVSQSPSNKVTEKGKDVELRCDPISGHTALYWYRQSLGQGLEFLIYFQGNSAPDKSGLPSDRFSAERTGGSVSTLTIQRTQQEDSAVYLCASRAGTGMLNEQFFGPGTRLTVL.

The V gene is TRBV18, the J gene TRBJ2-1; 8 bases agree with TRBD1. This CDR3 is built from 14 residues. Trimming cost V 3 bases and J 6 bases; bases outside gene matches: 4. Germline CDR1 and CDR2: KGHSH and LQKENI. CDR3 loop: CASSPATGVNEQFF. The DNA of the CDR3 is TGTGCCAGCTCACCCGCGACAGGGGTCAATGAGCAGTTCTTC.

The chain is built from TRBV4-1 and TRBJ2-1, with 12 bases aligning to TRBD2. The CDR3 runs to 16 residues. Per germline, CDR1 MGHRA and CDR2 YSYEKL. Trimming removed 4 bases from V and 9 bases from J; junction bases left unmatched: 10. The CDR3 sequence is CASSPWASGGVGEQFF. The DNA of the CDR3 is TGCGCCAGCAGCCCCTGGGCTAGCGGGGGGGTTGGTGAGCAGTTCTTC.

The sample holds one count of this clone. This rearrangement joins TRBV6-6 to TRBJ2-7, with D unclear. In germline, CDR1 is MNHNY, CDR2 SVGAGI (reference sequence). CDR3 length: 13 residues. The V and J ends lost 2 bases and 5 bases respectively, with 10 bases between them. The CDR3 reads CASSYLQSHEQYF. In DNA form, the CDR3 reads TGTGCCAGCAGTTACCTACAGAGCCACGAGCAGTACTTC.

The chain uses TRBV11-2 and TRBJ2-7; D perhaps matches TRBD2 (5 bases). Germline V CDR1 and CDR2: SGHAT, FQNNGV. Trimming removed 0 bases at V and 3 bases at J, with 15 bases between. The CDR3 loop spans 16 amino acids. This CDR3 is CASSLDLGGSYYEQYF. CDR3 bases: TGTGCCAGCAGCTTAGATCTTGGCGGGTCCTACTACGAGCAGTACTTC.

The rearrangement uses TRBV10-3 and TRBJ2-2, with D unresolved. CDR1 and CDR2 from the germline V gene are ENHRY and SYGVKD. The CDR3 is 12 residues long. V lost 8 bases and J 7 bases, leaving 11 bases between the germline ends. The CDR3 loop is CAIGPGVGELFF. CDR3 in DNA: TGTGCCATCGGGCCCGGCGTCGGGGAGCTGTTTTTT.

The chain is built from TRBV12-3 or TRBV12-4 and TRBJ2-1; 7 nucleotides agree with TRBD1. The CDR3 is 11 amino acids. V gave up 4 bases and J gave up 12 bases; unmatched junction bases: 3. The CDR3 protein is CASSYRDRQFF. The CDR3 coding sequence is TGTGCCAGCAGTTACCGGGACAGGCAGTTCTTC.

The chain recombines TRBV18 with TRBJ2-7, with 11 nucleotides matching TRBD1. CDR3 length: 15 residues. V lost 3 bases and J lost 6; bases outside the gene matches: 7. Germline assignment: CDR1 KGHSH and CDR2 LQKENI. The CDR3, as DNA: TGTGCCAGCTCACCCCGGACAGGGGGCGTGGGCGAGCAGTACTTC. Translation: CASSPRTGGVGEQYF. Full variable domain (outside the CDR3, taken from reference TRBV18 and TRBJ2-7): NAGVMQNPRHLVRRRGQEARLRCSPMKGHSHVYWYRQLPEEGLKFMVYLQKENIIDESGMPKERFSAEFPKEGPSILRIQQVVRGDSAAYFCASSPRTGGVGEQYFGPGTRLTVT.

A single count supports this clone. The V call is TRBV5-4, the J call TRBJ2-3, with TRBD2 matching over 10 bases. CDR1 and CDR2 (germline): SGHNT, YYREEE (reference sequence). This CDR3 comprises 16 residues. J gave up 2 bases and V 0 bases, and 3 bases lay outside the gene matches. This CDR3 reads CASSLGTSGFTDTQYF. The CDR3 bases are TGTGCCAGCAGCTTGGGGACTAGCGGCTTCACAGATACGCAGTATTTT. The variable domain in full, with the rest retrieved from reference TRBV5-4 and TRBJ2-3, is ETGVTQSPTHLIKTRGQQVTLRCSSQSGHNTVSWYQQALGQGPQFIFQYYREEENGRGNFPPRFSGLQFPNYSSELNVNALELDDSALYLCASSLGTSGFTDTQYFGPGTRLTVL.

This chain connects TRBV5-1 to TRBJ2-7, with TRBD2 matching over 8 bases. The V segment lost 7 bases and the J segment 0 bases; nucleotides outside the gene matches: 6. The CDR3 covers 14 residues. Per germline, CDR1 SGHRS and CDR2 YFSETQ. CDR3 amino acids: CASAPGGSSYEQYF. The CDR3 region has the DNA TGCGCCAGCGCCCCGGGGGGGAGCTCCTACGAGCAGTACTTC.

There are a few counts of this clone. The V gene is TRBV6-5, the J gene TRBJ1-2, with a tentative D call TRBD1 (5 bases). Germline loops: CDR1 MNHEY, CDR2 SVGAGI. With 5 bases removed from V and 7 bases from J, the gap between germline ends came to 14 bases. The CDR3 runs to 13 residues. The CDR3 DNA is TGTGCCAGCAGTCGGGACTTCCAAGGTGGCTACACCTTC. It yields the protein CASSRDFQGGYTF.